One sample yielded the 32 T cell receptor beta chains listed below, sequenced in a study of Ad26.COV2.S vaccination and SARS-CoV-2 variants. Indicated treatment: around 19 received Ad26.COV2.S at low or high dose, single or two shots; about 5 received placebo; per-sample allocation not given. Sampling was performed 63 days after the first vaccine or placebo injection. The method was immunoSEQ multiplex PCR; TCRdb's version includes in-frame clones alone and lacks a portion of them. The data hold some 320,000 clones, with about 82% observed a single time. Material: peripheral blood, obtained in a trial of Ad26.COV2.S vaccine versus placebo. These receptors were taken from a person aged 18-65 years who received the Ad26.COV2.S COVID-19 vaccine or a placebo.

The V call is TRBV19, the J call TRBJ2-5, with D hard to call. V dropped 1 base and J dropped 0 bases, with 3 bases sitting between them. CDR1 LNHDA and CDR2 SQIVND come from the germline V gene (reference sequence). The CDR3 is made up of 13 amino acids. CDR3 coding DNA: TGTGCCAGTAGTATAGGGGACCAAGAGACCCAGTACTTC. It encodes CASSIGDQETQYF.

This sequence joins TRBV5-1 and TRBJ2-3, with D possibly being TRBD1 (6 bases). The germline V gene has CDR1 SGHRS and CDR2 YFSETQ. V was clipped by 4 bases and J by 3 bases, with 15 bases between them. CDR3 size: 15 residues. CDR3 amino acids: CASSRTGYETDTQYF. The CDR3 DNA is TGCGCCAGCAGCCGAACAGGGTACGAGACAGATACGCAGTATTTT.

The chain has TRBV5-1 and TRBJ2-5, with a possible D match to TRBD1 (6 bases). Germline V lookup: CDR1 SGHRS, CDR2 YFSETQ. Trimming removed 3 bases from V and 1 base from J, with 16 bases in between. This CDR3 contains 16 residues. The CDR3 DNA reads TGCGCCAGCAGCTCCGGGACAACCTATTCCCAAGAGACCCAGTACTTC. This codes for CASSSGTTYSQETQYF.

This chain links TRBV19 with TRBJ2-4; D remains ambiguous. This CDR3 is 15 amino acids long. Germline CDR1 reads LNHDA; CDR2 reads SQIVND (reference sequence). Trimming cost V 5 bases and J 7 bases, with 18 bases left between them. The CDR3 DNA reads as TGTGCCAGTAGTCCGCTGGACGGTATCAGGAACATTCAGTACTTC. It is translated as CASSPLDGIRNIQYF. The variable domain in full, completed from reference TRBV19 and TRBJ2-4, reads DGGITQSPKYLFRKEGQNVTLSCEQNLNHDAMYWYRQDPGQGLRLIYYSQIVNDFQKGDIAEGYSVSREKKESFPLTVTSAQKNPTAFYLCASSPLDGIRNIQYFGAGTRLSVL.

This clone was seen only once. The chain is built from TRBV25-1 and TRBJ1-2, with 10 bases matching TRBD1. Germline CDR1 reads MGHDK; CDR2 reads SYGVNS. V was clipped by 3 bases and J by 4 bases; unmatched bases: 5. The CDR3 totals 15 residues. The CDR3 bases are TGTGCCAGCAGTGACCCCGGACAGGGGGTCTATGGCTACACCTTC. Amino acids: CASSDPGQGVYGYTF.

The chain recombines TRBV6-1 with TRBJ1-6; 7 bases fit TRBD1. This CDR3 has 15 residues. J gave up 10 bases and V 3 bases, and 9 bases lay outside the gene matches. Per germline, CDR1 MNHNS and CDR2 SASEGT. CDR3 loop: CASSERGLEGSPLHF. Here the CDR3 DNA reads TGTGCCAGCAGTGAGAGGGGGCTGGAGGGATCACCCCTCCACTTT.

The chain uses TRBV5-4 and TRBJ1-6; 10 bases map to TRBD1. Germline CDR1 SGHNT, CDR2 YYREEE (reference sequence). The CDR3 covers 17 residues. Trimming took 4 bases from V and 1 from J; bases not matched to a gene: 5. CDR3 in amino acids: CASSIGQGGSYNSPLHF. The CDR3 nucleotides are TGTGCCAGCAGCATAGGACAGGGGGGATCCTATAATTCACCCCTCCACTTT.

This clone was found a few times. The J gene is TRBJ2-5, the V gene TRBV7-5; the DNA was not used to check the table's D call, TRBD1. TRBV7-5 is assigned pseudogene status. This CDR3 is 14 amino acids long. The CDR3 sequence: CVRSIDSDQETQYF. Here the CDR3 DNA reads TGTGTCAGAAGCATCGACAGTGACCAAGAGACCCAGTACTTC.

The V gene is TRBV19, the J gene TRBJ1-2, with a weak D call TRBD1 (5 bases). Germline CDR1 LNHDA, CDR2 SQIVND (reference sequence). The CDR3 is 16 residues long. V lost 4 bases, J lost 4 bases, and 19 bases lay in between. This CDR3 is CASSTNSVRVAYGYTF. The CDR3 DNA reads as TGTGCCAGTAGTACCAACTCTGTCAGGGTGGCCTATGGCTACACCTTC.

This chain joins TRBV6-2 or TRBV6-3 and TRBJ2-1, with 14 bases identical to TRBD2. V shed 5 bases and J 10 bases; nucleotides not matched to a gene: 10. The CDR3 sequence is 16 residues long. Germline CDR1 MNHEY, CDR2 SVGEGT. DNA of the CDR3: TGTGCCAGCAGTCTTACCGAGGGACTAGCGGGAGCAGAGCAGTTCTTC. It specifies CASSLTEGLAGAEQFF.

In DNA, the CDR3 is TGTGCCATCAGTGTGACGACGCTCGCGGGGAACTATGGCTACACCTTC. This sequence encodes CAISVTTLAGNYGYTF. The chain employs TRBV10-3 and TRBJ1-2, with D unresolved. The germline gives CDR1 ENHRY, CDR2 SYGVKD. CDR3 length equals 16 residues. The V and J ends lost 4 bases and 2 bases respectively, with 17 bases between them.

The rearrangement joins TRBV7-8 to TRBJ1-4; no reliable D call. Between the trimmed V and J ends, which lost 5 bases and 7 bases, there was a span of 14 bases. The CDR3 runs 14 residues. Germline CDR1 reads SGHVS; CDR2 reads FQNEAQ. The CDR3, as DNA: TGTGCCAGCAGCCTGGATTTGAGCAGTGAAAAACTGTTTTTT. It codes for CASSLDLSSEKLFF. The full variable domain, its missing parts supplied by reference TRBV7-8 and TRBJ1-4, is GAGVSQSPRYKVAKRGQDVALRCDPISGHVSLFWYQQALGQGPEFLTYFQNEAQLDKSGLPSDRFFAERPEGSVSTLKIQRTQQEDSAVYLCASSLDLSSEKLFFGSGTQLSVL.

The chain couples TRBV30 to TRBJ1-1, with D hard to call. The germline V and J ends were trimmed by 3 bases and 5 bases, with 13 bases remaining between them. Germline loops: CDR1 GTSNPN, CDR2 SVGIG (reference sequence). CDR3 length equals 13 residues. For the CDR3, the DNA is TGTGCCTGGAGCGGCAGCAAAAGAACTGAAGCTTTCTTT. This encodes CAWSGSKRTEAFF.

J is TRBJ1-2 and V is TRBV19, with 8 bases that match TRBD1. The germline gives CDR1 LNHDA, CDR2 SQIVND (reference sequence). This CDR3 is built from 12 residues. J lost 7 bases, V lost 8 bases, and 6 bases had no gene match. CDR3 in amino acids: CASLADRGGYTF. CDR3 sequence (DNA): TGTGCCAGTTTGGCCGACAGGGGTGGCTACACCTTC.

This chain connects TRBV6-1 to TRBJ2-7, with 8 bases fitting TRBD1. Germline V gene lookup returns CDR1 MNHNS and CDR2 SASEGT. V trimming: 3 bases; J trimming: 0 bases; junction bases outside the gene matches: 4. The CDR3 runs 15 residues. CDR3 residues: CASSETDRASYEQYF. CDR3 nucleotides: TGTGCCAGCAGTGAGACGGACAGGGCCTCCTACGAGCAGTACTTC.

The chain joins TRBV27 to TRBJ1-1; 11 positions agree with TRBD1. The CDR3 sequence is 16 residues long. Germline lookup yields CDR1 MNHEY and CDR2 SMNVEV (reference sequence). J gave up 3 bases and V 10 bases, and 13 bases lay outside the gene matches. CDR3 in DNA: TGTGCCACCTACTCGGACAGGGGGCGCGGGGACACTGAAGCTTTCTTT. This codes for CATYSDRGRGDTEAFF.

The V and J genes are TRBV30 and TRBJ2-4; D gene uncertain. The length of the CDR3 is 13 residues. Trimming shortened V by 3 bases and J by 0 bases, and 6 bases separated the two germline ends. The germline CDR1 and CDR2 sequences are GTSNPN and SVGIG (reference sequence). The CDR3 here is CAWRTEAKNIQYF. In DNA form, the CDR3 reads TGTGCCTGGAGAACAGAAGCCAAAAACATTCAGTACTTC.

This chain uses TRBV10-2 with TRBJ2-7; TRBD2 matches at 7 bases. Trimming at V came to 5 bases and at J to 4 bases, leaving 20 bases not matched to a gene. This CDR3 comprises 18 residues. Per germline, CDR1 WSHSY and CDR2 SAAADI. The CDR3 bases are TGCGCCAGCAGTAAATTTTATATGCTGGGGGGGGAGGAATACGAGCAGTACTTC. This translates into CASSKFYMLGGEEYEQYF.

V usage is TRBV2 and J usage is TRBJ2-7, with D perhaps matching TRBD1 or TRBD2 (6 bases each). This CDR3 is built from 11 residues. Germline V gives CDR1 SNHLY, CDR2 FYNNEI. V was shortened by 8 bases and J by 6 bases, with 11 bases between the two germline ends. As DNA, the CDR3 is TGTGCCAGCGGGGGGCGGGGCGAGCAGTACTTC. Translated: CASGGRGEQYF.

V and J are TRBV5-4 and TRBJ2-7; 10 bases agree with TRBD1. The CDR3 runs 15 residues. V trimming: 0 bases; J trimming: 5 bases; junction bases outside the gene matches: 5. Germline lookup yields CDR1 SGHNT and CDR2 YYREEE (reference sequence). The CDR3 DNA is TGTGCCAGCAGCTTGGTGGGACAGGGGTTCAACGAGCAGTACTTC. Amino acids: CASSLVGQGFNEQYF.

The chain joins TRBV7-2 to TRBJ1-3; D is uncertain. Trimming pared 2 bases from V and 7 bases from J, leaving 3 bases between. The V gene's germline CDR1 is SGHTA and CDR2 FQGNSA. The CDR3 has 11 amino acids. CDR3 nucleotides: TGTGCCAGCAGCTTATCGAACACCATATATTTT. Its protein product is CASSLSNTIYF. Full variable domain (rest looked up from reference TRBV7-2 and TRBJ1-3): GAGVSQSPSNKVTEKGKDVELRCDPISGHTALYWYRQSLGQGLEFLIYFQGNSAPDKSGLPSDRFSAERTGGSVSTLTIQRTQQEDSAVYLCASSLSNTIYFGEGSWLTVV.

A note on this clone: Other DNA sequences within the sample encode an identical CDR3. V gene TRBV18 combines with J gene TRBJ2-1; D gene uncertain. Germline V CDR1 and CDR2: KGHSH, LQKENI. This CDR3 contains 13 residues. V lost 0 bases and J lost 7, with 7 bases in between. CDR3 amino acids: CASSPPVGNEQFF. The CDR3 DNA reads TGTGCCAGCTCACCACCGGTCGGAAATGAGCAGTTCTTC.

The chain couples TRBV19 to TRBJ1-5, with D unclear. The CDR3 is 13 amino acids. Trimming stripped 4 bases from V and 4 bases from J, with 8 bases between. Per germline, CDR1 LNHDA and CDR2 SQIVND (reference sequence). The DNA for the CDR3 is TGTGCCAGTAGTAGCTCCGTAAATCAGCCCCAGCATTTT. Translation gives CASSSSVNQPQHF.

The CDR3 DNA follows: TGTGCCAGCAGCCATGGCGTGGAGACCCAGTACTTC. It specifies CASSHGVETQYF. V is TRBV3-1 (or the pseudogene TRBV3-2) and J is TRBJ2-5; D uncertain. CDR1 is LGHDT, CDR2 YNNKEL, per germline (reference sequence). V was trimmed by 3 bases and J by 5 bases, leaving 7 bases between them. This CDR3 comprises 12 residues.

CDR3 loop: CASSPDRAPLGTQYF. CDR3 bases: TGTGCCAGCAGTCCTGACAGGGCCCCGCTGGGTACGCAGTATTTT. The genes are TRBV3-1 (or the pseudogene TRBV3-2) and TRBJ2-3, with 7 bases lining up with TRBD1. The CDR3 covers 15 residues. V trimming: 6 bases; J trimming: 8 bases; junction bases outside the gene matches: 14. The germline CDR1 and CDR2 sequences are LGHDT and YNNKEL (reference sequence).

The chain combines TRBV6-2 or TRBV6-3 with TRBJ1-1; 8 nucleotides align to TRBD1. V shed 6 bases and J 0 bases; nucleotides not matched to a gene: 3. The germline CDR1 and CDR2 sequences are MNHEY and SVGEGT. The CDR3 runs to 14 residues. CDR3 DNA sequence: TGTGCCAGCAGCCGGGGACAGGTGAACACTGAAGCTTTCTTT. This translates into CASSRGQVNTEAFF.

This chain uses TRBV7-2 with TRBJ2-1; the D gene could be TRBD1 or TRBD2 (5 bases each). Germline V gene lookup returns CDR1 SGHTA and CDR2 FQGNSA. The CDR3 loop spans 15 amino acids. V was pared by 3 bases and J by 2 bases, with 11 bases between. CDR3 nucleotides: TGTGCCAGCAGCTTGGGACGCCGAACCTACAATGAGCAGTTCTTC. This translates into CASSLGRRTYNEQFF.

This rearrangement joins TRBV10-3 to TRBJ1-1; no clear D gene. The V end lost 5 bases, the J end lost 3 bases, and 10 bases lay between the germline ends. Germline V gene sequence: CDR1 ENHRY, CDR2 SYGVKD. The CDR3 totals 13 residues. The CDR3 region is CAISRSWDTEAFF. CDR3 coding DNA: TGTGCCATCAGTCGTAGTTGGGACACTGAAGCTTTCTTT.

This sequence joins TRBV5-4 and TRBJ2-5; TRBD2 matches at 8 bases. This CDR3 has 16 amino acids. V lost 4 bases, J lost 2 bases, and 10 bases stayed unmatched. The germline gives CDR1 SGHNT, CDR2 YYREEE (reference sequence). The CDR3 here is CASSNLGGGSQETQYF. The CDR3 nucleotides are TGTGCCAGCAGCAATTTGGGCGGGGGGTCACAAGAGACCCAGTACTTC. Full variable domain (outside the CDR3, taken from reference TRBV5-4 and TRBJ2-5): ETGVTQSPTHLIKTRGQQVTLRCSSQSGHNTVSWYQQALGQGPQFIFQYYREEENGRGNFPPRFSGLQFPNYSSELNVNALELDDSALYLCASSNLGGGSQETQYFGPGTRLLVL.

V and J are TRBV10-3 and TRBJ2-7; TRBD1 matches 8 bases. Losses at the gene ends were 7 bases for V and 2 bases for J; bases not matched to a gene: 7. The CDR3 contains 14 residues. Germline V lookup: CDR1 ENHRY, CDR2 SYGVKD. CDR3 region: CAIKQGQATYEQYF. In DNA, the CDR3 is TGTGCCATCAAGCAGGGACAGGCAACCTACGAGCAGTACTTC.

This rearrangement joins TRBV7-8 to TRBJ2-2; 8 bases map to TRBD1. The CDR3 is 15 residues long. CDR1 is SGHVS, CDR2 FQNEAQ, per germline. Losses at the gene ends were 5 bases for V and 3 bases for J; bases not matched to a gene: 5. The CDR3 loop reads CASSPHRGDTGELFF. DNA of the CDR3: TGTGCCAGCAGCCCGCACAGGGGGGACACCGGGGAGCTGTTTTTT.

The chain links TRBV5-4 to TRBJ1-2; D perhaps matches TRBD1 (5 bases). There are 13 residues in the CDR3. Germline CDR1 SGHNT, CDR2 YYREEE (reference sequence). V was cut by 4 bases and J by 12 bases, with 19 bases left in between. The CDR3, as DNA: TGTGCCAGCAGCCACGGACGGGACTCCCGCGACACCTTC. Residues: CASSHGRDSRDTF.